Shown below are 10 T cell receptor beta chains from a single sample sequenced in a study of blood T cell repertoires in COVID-19. TCRdb's table, derived via immunoSEQ multiplex PCR, lists solely in-frame clones and lacks some. Here the sample spans about 340,000 clones, about 86% being singletons. Sequenced input: peripheral blood. Receptors originate from a young man with active or convalescent COVID-19.

The chain is built from TRBV10-3 and TRBJ2-7, with TRBD2 identical over 8 bases. The germline gives CDR1 ENHRY, CDR2 SYGVKD. CDR3 size: 14 residues. After removal of 7 bases from V and 4 bases from J, the junction contained 9 bases not matched to a gene. The CDR3: CAINGGEGDYEQYF. Written as DNA, the CDR3 is TGTGCCATCAACGGGGGGGAGGGCGATTACGAGCAGTACTTC.

The CDR3: CASSVRTGGLAFF. The CDR3 nucleotides are TGCGCCAGCAGCGTCCGGACAGGCGGGCTGGCTTTCTTT. The rearrangement uses TRBV5-1 and TRBJ1-1; 7 bases agree with TRBD1. Germline CDR1 and CDR2: SGHRS and YFSETQ. With 4 bases clipped from V and 11 bases from J, the junction kept 11 bases outside the gene matches. CDR3 length: 13 residues.

This chain joins TRBV27 and TRBJ1-1, with TRBD1 matching over 10 bases. The CDR3 sequence is 13 residues long. Germline V CDR1 and CDR2: MNHEY, SMNVEV (reference sequence). V lost 5 bases and J lost 11; bases outside the gene matches: 8. CDR3 nucleotide sequence: TGTGCCAGCAGTAGAGGACAGGGGGAGAGGGCTTTCTTT. This translates into CASSRGQGERAFF.

The chain is built from TRBV4-3 and TRBJ2-1; D gene unclear. The CDR3 has 12 residues. Trimming stripped 1 base from V and 13 bases from J, with 11 bases between. Germline assignment: CDR1 LGHNA and CDR2 YSLEER. CDR3 sequence: CASSQGHGPQFF. The CDR3 DNA reads TGCGCCAGCAGCCAAGGTCATGGCCCCCAGTTCTTC.

This sequence joins TRBV28 and TRBJ1-2, with a tentative D call TRBD1 (6 bases). This CDR3 has 15 residues. Between the trimmed V and J ends, which lost 5 bases and 0 bases, there was a span of 13 bases. Germline values: CDR1 MDHEN, CDR2 SYDVKM. DNA for the CDR3: TGTGCCAGCAGTGAGGGACAAGGCGCTAACTATGGCTACACCTTC. Its translation: CASSEGQGANYGYTF.

Concerning this clone itself: The sample has other DNA sequences that encode this CDR3 too. This chain connects TRBV4-1 to TRBJ1-3; D is uncertain. V was clipped by 4 bases and J by 3 bases, with 7 bases between them. The CDR3 runs 13 residues. Germline CDR1 and CDR2: MGHRA and YSYEKL. CDR3 coding DNA: TGCGCCAGCAGCCCTGTGAGTGGAAACACCATATATTTT. This codes for CASSPVSGNTIYF.

This clone was seen a handful of times. V is TRBV27 and J is TRBJ2-2; D is undetermined. Per the germline V gene, CDR1 is MNHEY and CDR2 is SMNVEV (reference sequence). V lost 2 bases and J 6 bases, leaving 7 bases between the germline ends. This CDR3 has 13 amino acids. CDR3 residues: CASSLSRAGELFF. The CDR3 DNA is TGTGCCAGCAGTTTAAGCCGGGCCGGGGAGCTGTTTTTT.

This chain links TRBV15 with TRBJ1-2, with a possible D match to TRBD1 (6 bases). This CDR3 spans 20 amino acids. Germline-derived CDR1 and CDR2 are LNHNV and YYDKDF (reference sequence). V was pared by 0 bases and J by 4 bases, with 27 bases between. As DNA, the CDR3 is TGTGCCACCAGCAGAGATCGTGGTTTAGTCGGGACACCGGACGCCTATGGCTACACCTTC. Its translation: CATSRDRGLVGTPDAYGYTF.

J is TRBJ2-2 and V is TRBV3-1 (or the pseudogene TRBV3-2); D is unresolved. Between the trimmed V and J ends, which lost 4 bases and 1 base, there was a span of 10 bases. This CDR3 is 15 amino acids long. In germline, CDR1 is LGHDT, CDR2 YNNKEL (reference sequence). Here the CDR3 reads CASSLILRNTGELFF. The CDR3 DNA sequence: TGTGCCAGCAGCCTTATACTCCGGAACACCGGGGAGCTGTTTTTT.

The V and J genes are TRBV9 and TRBJ2-1; TRBD2 aligns across 14 bases. Germline assignment: CDR1 SGDLS and CDR2 YYNGEE. Germline trimming cut 3 bases from V and 6 bases from J; bases unmatched to any gene: 2. CDR3 size: 15 residues. CDR3 in amino acids: CASSAGLAGVNEQFF. CDR3 DNA sequence: TGTGCCAGCAGCGCGGGACTAGCGGGAGTCAATGAGCAGTTCTTC.